This T cell receptor beta chain derives from a study of blood T cell repertoires in COVID-19. Overall study: PBMCs, B-cell-depleted T cells, or T cells were the source of the cDNA or gDNA that made up the material.

Germline CDR1 SNHLY, CDR2 FYNNEI. V was shortened by 6 bases and J by 1 base, with 6 bases between the two germline ends. There are 12 residues in the CDR3. In the source study's methods: Estimation of nucleated cell counts relied on the amplification of reference gene primers. Only in-frame clones appear in the TCRdb table, and some are missing; sequencing was by immunoSEQ multiplex PCR. Clone size and the V and J calls come from that table; the DNA yielded D and trimming. The sample contains roughly 120,000 clones, 70% to 90% of which appear only once. The TCR sequence derives from a woman in her fifties or sixties with active or convalescent COVID-19. Sequencing used peripheral blood. This sequence joins TRBV2 and TRBJ1-2; the D is unclear. CDR3 DNA: TGTGCCAGCAGCCAGGTTAACTATGGCTACACCTTC. It is translated as CASSQVNYGYTF.